This entry lists 9 T cell receptor beta chains sequenced from one sample in a study of breast tumors, draining lymph nodes, adjacent tissues. TCRdb processed the multiplex PCR reads anew with MiXCR; each CDR3 protein has one entry. The table records approximately 89,000 distinct CDR3 sequences, around 29% of them present only once. Samples came from axillary lymph nodes draining the breast cancer. Sequenced input: axillary lymph node tissue. The receptor source for this set is a female donor with breast cancer. Some clones in this sample may be carry-over from other donors' samples.

This clonotype has only a few counts. The chain recombines TRBV11-2 with TRBJ2-3; 7 bases match TRBD2. Trimming cost V 1 base and J 1 base; bases outside gene matches: 5. CDR3 size: 16 residues. CDR1 is SGHAT and CDR2 is FQNNGV in the germline V gene. This CDR3 reads CASSLGGGRGTDTQYF. For the CDR3, the DNA is TGTGCCAGCAGCTTAGGGGGGGGGAGGGGCACAGATACGCAGTATTTT.

In this sample, this clonotype turned up many times. A read error is possible here, since a much larger clone lies one base away. The chain employs TRBV5-8 and TRBJ2-7, with D possibly called TRBD1 or TRBD2 (5 bases each). The CDR3 runs 15 residues. Per the germline V gene, CDR1 is SGHTS and CDR2 is YDEGEE. V lost 0 bases, J lost 3 bases, and 13 bases lay in between. For the CDR3, the DNA is TGTGCCAGCAGCTTGGACGGGGCCTCCTACTACGAGCAGTACTTC. Translating gives CASSLDGASYYEQYF.

The table lists this clonotype with many counts. This chain joins TRBV19 and TRBJ2-7, with 8 bases identical to TRBD2. Per germline, CDR1 LNHDA and CDR2 SQIVND (reference sequence). CDR3 length: 18 residues. V gave up 3 bases and J gave up 4 bases; unmatched junction bases: 17. The CDR3 is CASSILLSGLAGSYEQYF. CDR3 nucleotides: TGTGCCAGTAGTATTTTGTTGTCGGGGCTAGCGGGCTCGTACGAGCAGTACTTC.

This clonotype occurred many times. The rearrangement links TRBV15 to TRBJ2-3; perhaps TRBD1 as D (5 bases). The length of the CDR3 is 15 residues. Germline-derived CDR1 and CDR2 are LNHNV and YYDKDF (reference sequence). Trimming took off 1 base at V and 1 base at J, with 9 bases between the two ends. CDR3 nucleotides: TGTGCCACCAGCAGAGTCCAGGGCCGCACAGATACGCAGTATTTT. Translation: CATSRVQGRTDTQYF.

The table lists this clonotype with many counts. The chain couples TRBV6-1 to TRBJ2-5; TRBD2 matches at 11 bases. CDR3 length equals 15 residues. The germline CDR1 and CDR2 sequences are MNHNS and SASEGT. The trim removed 6 bases at V and 5 bases at J, leaving 8 bases unmatched. In DNA form, the CDR3 reads TGTGCCAGCAGGGGGACTAGCGGCCACGGGGAGACCCAGTACTTC. Translated, it gives CASRGTSGHGETQYF.

This clonotype was counted a few times. A junction end diverges from the germline sequence, so it may reflect a read error. This sequence joins TRBV6-2 or TRBV6-3 and TRBJ1-5; no definite D call. Germline V gene lookup returns CDR1 MNHEY and CDR2 SVGEGT. This CDR3 spans 14 amino acids. CDR3 DNA: TGTGCCAGCAGTCACGCCGGCCGCAACCAGCCCCAGCATTTT. Encoded protein: CASSHAGRNQPQHF.

This clonotype was recorded many times. V is TRBV7-9 and J is TRBJ1-2; D ambiguous. CDR3 length: 13 amino acids. V shed 5 bases and J shed 8 bases, with 15 bases lying between them. Germline lookup yields CDR1 SEHNR and CDR2 FQNEAQ (reference sequence). CDR3 sequence reads: CASSPPDIDGYTF. The CDR3 coding sequence is TGTGCCAGCAGCCCCCCAGACATCGACGGCTACACCTTC.

This clonotype has at least ten counts. The rearrangement links TRBV19 to TRBJ2-5, with D perhaps TRBD1 (5 bases). V lost 5 bases to trimming and J lost 5 bases, with 21 bases between them. This CDR3 is built from 16 residues. CDR1 and CDR2 (germline): LNHDA, SQIVND (reference sequence). The CDR3 is CASSGAVSGFAETQYF. CDR3 nucleotides: TGTGCCAGTAGTGGGGCCGTCTCTGGTTTCGCCGAGACCCAGTACTTC.

This clonotype was observed many times. This rearrangement joins TRBV29-1 to TRBJ2-7; TRBD1 is a possible D gene (6 bases). V gave up 3 bases and J gave up 1 base, with 13 bases separating them. Germline lookup yields CDR1 SQVTM and CDR2 ANQGSEA. The CDR3 totals 14 residues. CDR3 nucleotides: TGCAGCGTTGAGATACAGGGTATTTCCTACGAGCAGTACTTC. This gives the protein CSVEIQGISYEQYF.